The present T cell receptor (beta chain) was sequenced within a study of T cells in narcolepsy. Clones were sequenced by immunoSEQ multiplex PCR, and TCRdb holds only the in-frame ones, with some missing. This sample has about 35,000 clones, with roughly 77% found just once. This CDR3 is 14 amino acids long. The germline gives CDR1 MNHNS, CDR2 SASEGT. J gave up 8 bases and V 3 bases, and 9 bases lay outside the gene matches. This receptor was taken from a human donor in good health. The J gene is TRBJ1-2, the V gene TRBV6-1; 7 bases are shared with TRBD1. Sequencing used memory (CD45RA-) CD4+ T cells from blood. This CDR3 reads CASSEGGGGWGYTF. The DNA of the CDR3 is TGTGCCAGCAGTGAGGGAGGGGGCGGGTGGGGCTACACCTTC.